One and the same sample provided the 4 T cell receptor beta chains below, sequenced in a study of cytomegalovirus exposure and HLA in healthy donors. PCR involved 60 Vbeta and 13 Jbeta primers. Assay: immunoSEQ multiplex PCR; the TCRdb copy retains only in-frame clones and omits some. The sample carries almost 200,000 clones, just over 75% recorded once. Sample: PBMCs. These receptors all come from a man in his thirties or forties in good health and CMV-seronegative.

The chain uses TRBV7-9 and TRBJ2-2; D is perhaps TRBD1 (5 bases). The CDR3 sequence is 15 residues long. Germline-derived CDR1 and CDR2 are SEHNR and FQNEAQ (reference sequence). V lost 1 base and J lost 5, with 11 bases in between. The DNA of the CDR3 is TGTGCCAGCAGCTTAGTTCCAGGGAATACCGGGGAGCTGTTTTTT. The encoded protein is CASSLVPGNTGELFF.

The V and J genes are TRBV6-5 and TRBJ2-1, with TRBD2 matching 12 bases. Germline V lookup: CDR1 MNHEY, CDR2 SVGAGI. J gave up 4 bases and V 4 bases, and 2 bases lay outside the gene matches. The CDR3 has 15 amino acids. CDR3 protein: CASSSLAGGYNEQFF. CDR3 sequence (DNA): TGTGCCAGCAGTTCCCTAGCGGGAGGGTACAATGAGCAGTTCTTC.

The sample holds one count of this clone. The V call is TRBV28, the J call TRBJ2-3; D is ambiguous. The CDR3 is 12 residues long. The germline V gene encodes CDR1 MDHEN and CDR2 SYDVKM. V was clipped by 3 bases and J by 3 bases, with 4 bases between them. The CDR3 DNA is TGTGCCAGCAGTTTCAGGACAGATACGCAGTATTTT. Translation: CASSFRTDTQYF.

The DNA for the CDR3 is TGTGCCAGCAGTAAAAGGACAGGCTCCTACGAGCAGTACTTC. Protein sequence: CASSKRTGSYEQYF. The chain links TRBV28 to TRBJ2-7; 7 nucleotides line up with TRBD1. The CDR3 sequence is 14 residues long. Germline assignment: CDR1 MDHEN and CDR2 SYDVKM. Losses at the gene ends were 5 bases for V and 0 bases for J; bases not matched to a gene: 4.